Following are 13 T cell receptor beta chains from one sample sequenced in a study of metastatic and nonmetastatic thyroid tumors (TCRdb year 2020). Library preparation was by PCR. TCRdb names Illumina HiSeq 4000 as the instrument used. TCRdb reanalyzed the raw reads on its own, using fastp at Q25 for trimming and MiXCR for clone calling, and kept in-frame beta chains. The sample profile shows about 40,000 clones; about an eighth of them were found once. Around 25% of the sample goes to the ten largest clones. Before undergoing thyroid surgery, none of the patients had been given any kind of treatment. The specimen was blood. The receptors originated from a female donor with papillary thyroid cancer or a benign thyroid nodule (not recorded which). Some clones in this sample may be carry-over from other donors' samples.

This clone was picked up many times. CDR3 in amino acids: CASSSFGVAGEETQYF. DNA for the CDR3: TGTGCCAGCAGTTCCTTCGGGGTAGCGGGTGAAGAGACCCAGTACTTC. V usage is TRBV9 and J usage is TRBJ2-5, with TRBD2 identical over 7 bases. V gave up 5 bases and J gave up 3 bases; unmatched junction bases: 13. CDR1 is SGDLS and CDR2 is YYNGEE in the germline V gene. The CDR3 contains 16 residues.

In its sample, this clone was seen many times. This sequence joins TRBV6-5 and TRBJ2-7, with D possibly being TRBD1 or TRBD2 (6 bases each). Trimming removed 0 bases at V and 6 bases at J, with 21 bases between. CDR3 length: 17 residues. Germline V lookup: CDR1 MNHEY, CDR2 SVGAGI. The CDR3: CASSYSMGTGTLSEQYF. CDR3 DNA: TGTGCCAGCAGTTACTCGATGGGTACAGGGACTCTCAGCGAGCAGTACTTC.

This clone was counted at least ten times. The chain joins TRBV7-9 to TRBJ2-2, with D tentatively TRBD1 (5 bases). The V gene lost 6 bases and the J gene lost 6 bases, with 11 bases spanning the gap. Germline CDR1 SEHNR, CDR2 FQNEAQ (reference sequence). The CDR3 covers 13 residues. The CDR3 DNA sequence: TGTGCCAGCAGAAACAGGTCCGCCGGGGAGCTGTTTTTT. Amino acids: CASRNRSAGELFF.

This clone came up a few times. This could be a read error, since a much larger clone is one nucleotide away. This sample includes further DNA sequences coding for the same CDR3. The rearrangement links TRBV24-1 to TRBJ2-2, with D unclear. With 9 bases removed from V and 2 bases from J, the gap between germline ends came to 9 bases. The CDR3 is made up of 13 amino acids. Germline V lookup: CDR1 KGHDR, CDR2 SFDVKD. The CDR3, as DNA: TGTGCCACCGGACGGGCTAACACCGGGGAGCTGTTTTTT. Encoded protein: CATGRANTGELFF.

Within the sample, this clone is medium-sized. The chain is built from TRBV6-1 and TRBJ1-1; no clear D. This CDR3 region has 14 residues. V lost 3 bases to trimming and J lost 1 base, with 9 bases between them. The germline V gene encodes CDR1 MNHNS and CDR2 SASEGT. The CDR3 nucleotides read TGTGCCAGCAGTGACCGACACGAGAACACTGAAGCTTTCTTT. Encoded protein: CASSDRHENTEAFF.

There are a few counts of this clone. The chain has TRBV28 and TRBJ1-6; D is ambiguous. Germline V lookup: CDR1 MDHEN, CDR2 SYDVKM. The CDR3 is 17 residues long. Trimming stripped 6 bases from V and 0 bases from J, with 15 bases between. As DNA, the CDR3 is TGTGCCAGCAGCTTCGCGCGCTCAAGCTCCTATAATTCACCCCTCCACTTT. Encoded protein: CASSFARSSSYNSPLHF.

Many counts were recorded for this clone. In nucleotides, the CDR3 is TGTGCCTGGAATACAGGACAGGCCTCTCAGCCCCAGCATTTT. Residues: CAWNTGQASQPQHF. The chain recombines TRBV30 with TRBJ1-5; 7 bases are shared with TRBD1. The CDR3 is made up of 14 amino acids. Trimming at V came to 4 bases and at J to 6 bases, leaving 9 bases not matched to a gene. Germline values: CDR1 GTSNPN, CDR2 SVGIG (reference sequence).

The rearrangement joins TRBV28 to TRBJ1-2; no definite D call. CDR1 and CDR2 (germline): MDHEN, SYDVKM. There are 13 residues in the CDR3. Trimming shortened V by 0 bases and J by 7 bases, and 9 bases separated the two germline ends. The CDR3 coding sequence is TGTGCCAGCAGTTTATGGGCACTTGGTGGCTACACCTTC. It yields the protein CASSLWALGGYTF.

This clone was recorded at least ten times. The chain joins TRBV2 to TRBJ2-7; TRBD1 matches 8 bases. Losses at the gene ends were 4 bases for V and 3 bases for J; bases not matched to a gene: 5. Germline CDR1 reads SNHLY; CDR2 reads FYNNEI. CDR3 size: 14 residues. The DNA for the CDR3 is TGTGCCAGCAGTGTAACCGGGACAGGCTACGAGCAGTACTTC. Amino acids: CASSVTGTGYEQYF.

This clone was observed many times. The rearrangement joins TRBV5-6 to TRBJ1-1, with 12 positions matching TRBD1. Germline CDR1 and CDR2: SGHDT and YYEEEE. V shed 4 bases and J 3 bases; nucleotides not matched to a gene: 10. The CDR3 spans 17 residues. CDR3 DNA sequence: TGTGCCAGCAGCGGACTGGGACAGGGGGCCGGGTACACTGAAGCTTTCTTT. Translating gives CASSGLGQGAGYTEAFF.

The genes are TRBV6-1 and TRBJ1-1, with D perhaps matching TRBD1 (5 bases). V was cut by 5 bases and J by 1 base, with 11 bases left in between. The germline CDR1 and CDR2 sequences are MNHNS and SASEGT. CDR3 length: 14 amino acids. The CDR3 DNA follows: TGTGCCAGCAGTTGGGGACGTCCGAACACTGAAGCTTTCTTT. Its translation is CASSWGRPNTEAFF.

This clone showed up many times. The chain combines TRBV7-9 with TRBJ1-6; a possible D gene is TRBD1 (5 bases). Between the trimmed V and J ends, which lost 8 bases and 7 bases, there was a span of 18 bases. The CDR3 totals 15 residues. The V gene's germline CDR1 is SEHNR and CDR2 FQNEAQ (reference sequence). CDR3 protein: CASSDRGARNSPLHF. In nucleotides, the CDR3 is TGTGCCAGCTCCGACCGTGGGGCGCGGAATTCACCCCTCCACTTT.

Ten or more counts support this clone. This chain uses TRBV20-1 with TRBJ1-1; 7 nucleotides match TRBD1. V dropped 3 bases and J dropped 7; count of bases not matched to a gene: 11. Looked up from germline, CDR1 is DFQATT and CDR2 is SNEGSKA (reference sequence). This CDR3 spans 14 amino acids. The CDR3 is CSARAGGRKGEAFF. DNA for the CDR3: TGCAGTGCTAGGGCAGGGGGGCGAAAAGGTGAAGCTTTCTTT.